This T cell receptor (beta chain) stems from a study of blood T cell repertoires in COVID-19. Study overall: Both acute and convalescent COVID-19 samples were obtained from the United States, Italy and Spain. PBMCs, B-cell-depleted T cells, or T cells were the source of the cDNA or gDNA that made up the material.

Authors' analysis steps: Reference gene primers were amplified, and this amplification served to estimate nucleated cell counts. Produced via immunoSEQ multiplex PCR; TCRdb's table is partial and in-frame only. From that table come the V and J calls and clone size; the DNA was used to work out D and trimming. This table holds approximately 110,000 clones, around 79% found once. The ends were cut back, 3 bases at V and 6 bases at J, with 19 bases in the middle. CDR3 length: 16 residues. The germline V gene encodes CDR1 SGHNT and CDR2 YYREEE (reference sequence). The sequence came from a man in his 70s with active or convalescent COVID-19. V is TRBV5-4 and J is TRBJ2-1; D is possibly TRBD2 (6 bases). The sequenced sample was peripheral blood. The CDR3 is CASSSNGGGNPNEQFF. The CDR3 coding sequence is TGTGCCAGCAGCTCAAATGGGGGAGGTAACCCCAATGAGCAGTTCTTC.